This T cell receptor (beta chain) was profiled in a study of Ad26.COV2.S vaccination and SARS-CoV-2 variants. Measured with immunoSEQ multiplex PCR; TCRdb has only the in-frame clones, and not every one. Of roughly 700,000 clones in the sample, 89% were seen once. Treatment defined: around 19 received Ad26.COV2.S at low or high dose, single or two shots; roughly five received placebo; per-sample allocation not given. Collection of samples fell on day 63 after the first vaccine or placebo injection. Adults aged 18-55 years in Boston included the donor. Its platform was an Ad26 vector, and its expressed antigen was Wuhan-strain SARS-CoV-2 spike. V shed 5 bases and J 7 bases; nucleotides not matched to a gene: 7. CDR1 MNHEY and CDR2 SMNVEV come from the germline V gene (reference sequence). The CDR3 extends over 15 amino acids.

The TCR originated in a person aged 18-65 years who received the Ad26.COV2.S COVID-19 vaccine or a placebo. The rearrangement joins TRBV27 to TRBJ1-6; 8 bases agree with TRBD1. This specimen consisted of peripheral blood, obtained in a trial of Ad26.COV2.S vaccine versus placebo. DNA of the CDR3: TGTGCCAGCAGTCTAGGGACAGGAAGAAATTCACCCCTCCACTTT. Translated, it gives CASSLGTGRNSPLHF.